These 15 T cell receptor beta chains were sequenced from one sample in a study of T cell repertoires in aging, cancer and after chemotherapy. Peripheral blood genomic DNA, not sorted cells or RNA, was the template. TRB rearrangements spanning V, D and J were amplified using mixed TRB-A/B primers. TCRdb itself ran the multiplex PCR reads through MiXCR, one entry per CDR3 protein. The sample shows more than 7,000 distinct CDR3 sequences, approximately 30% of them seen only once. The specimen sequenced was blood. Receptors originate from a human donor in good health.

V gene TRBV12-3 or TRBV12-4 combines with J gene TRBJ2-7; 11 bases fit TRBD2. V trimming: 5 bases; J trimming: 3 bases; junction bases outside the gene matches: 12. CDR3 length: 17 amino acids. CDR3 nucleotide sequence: TGTGCCAGCAGTCAAACAGCGACTAGCGGGGCCTACTACGAGCAGTACTTC. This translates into CASSQTATSGAYYEQYF.

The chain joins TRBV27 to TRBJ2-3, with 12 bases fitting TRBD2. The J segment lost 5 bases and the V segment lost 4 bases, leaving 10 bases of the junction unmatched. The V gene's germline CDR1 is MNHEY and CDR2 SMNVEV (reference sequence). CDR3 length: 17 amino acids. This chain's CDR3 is CASSSLSTSGSGDTQYF. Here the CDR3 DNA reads TGTGCCAGCAGTTCCCTCTCGACTAGCGGGAGTGGAGATACGCAGTATTTT.

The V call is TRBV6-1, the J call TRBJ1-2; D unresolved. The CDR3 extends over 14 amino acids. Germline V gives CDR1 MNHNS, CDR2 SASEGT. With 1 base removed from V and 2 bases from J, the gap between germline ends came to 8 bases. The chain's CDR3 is CASSEVHGNYGYTF. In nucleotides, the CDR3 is TGTGCCAGCAGTGAAGTACACGGGAACTATGGCTACACCTTC.

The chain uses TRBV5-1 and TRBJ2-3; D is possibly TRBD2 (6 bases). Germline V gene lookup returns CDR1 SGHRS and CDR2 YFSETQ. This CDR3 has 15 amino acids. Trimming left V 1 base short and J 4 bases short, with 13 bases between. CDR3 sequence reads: CASSLTGVGADTQYF. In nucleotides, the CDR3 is TGCGCCAGCAGCTTGACGGGGGTAGGGGCAGATACGCAGTATTTT.

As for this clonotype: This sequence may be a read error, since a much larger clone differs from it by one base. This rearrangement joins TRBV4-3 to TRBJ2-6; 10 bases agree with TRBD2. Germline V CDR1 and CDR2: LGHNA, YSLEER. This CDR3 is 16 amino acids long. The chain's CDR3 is CVSSHTSGTGANVLTF. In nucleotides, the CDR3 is TGCGTCAGCAGCCATACTAGCGGGACAGGGGCCAACGTCCTGACTTTC.

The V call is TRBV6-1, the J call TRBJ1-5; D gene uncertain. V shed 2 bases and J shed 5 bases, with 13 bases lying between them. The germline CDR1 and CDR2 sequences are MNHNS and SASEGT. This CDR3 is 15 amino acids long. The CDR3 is CASSESLTLHQPQHF. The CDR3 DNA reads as TGTGCCAGCAGTGAATCATTGACTCTCCATCAGCCCCAGCATTTT.

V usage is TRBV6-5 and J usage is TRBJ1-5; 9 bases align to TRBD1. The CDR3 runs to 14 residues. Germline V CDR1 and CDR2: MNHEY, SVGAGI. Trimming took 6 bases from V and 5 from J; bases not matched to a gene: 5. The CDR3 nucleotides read TGTGCCAGCAGCCGGGGACAGGGCGATCAGCCCCAGCATTTT. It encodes CASSRGQGDQPQHF.

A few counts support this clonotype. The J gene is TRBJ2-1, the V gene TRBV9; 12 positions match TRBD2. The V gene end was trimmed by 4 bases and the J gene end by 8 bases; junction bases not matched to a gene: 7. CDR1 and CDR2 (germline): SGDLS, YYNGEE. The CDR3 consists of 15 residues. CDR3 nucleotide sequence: TGTGCCAGCAGCCAGAGGACTAGCGGGAACGATGAGCAGTTCTTC. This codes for CASSQRTSGNDEQFF.

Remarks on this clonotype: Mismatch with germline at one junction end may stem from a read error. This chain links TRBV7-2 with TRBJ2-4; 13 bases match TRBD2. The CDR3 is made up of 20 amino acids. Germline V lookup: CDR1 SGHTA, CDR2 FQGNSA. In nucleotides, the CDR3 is TGTGCCACCAGCAGAGATAGAAGACTAGCGGGAGGCGGGGCCAAAAACATTCAGTACTTC. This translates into CATSRDRRLAGGGAKNIQYF.

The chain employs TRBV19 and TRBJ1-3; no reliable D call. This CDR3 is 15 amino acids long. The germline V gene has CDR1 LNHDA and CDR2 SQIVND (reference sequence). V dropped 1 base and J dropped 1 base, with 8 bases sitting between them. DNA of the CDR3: TGTGCCAGTAGTATAGGATGGGGTTCTGGAAACACCATATATTTT. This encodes CASSIGWGSGNTIYF.

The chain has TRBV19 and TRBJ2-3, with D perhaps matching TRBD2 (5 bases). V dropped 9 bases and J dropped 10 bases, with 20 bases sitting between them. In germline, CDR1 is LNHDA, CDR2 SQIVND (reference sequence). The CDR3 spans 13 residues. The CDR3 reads CASSISTSVAQYF. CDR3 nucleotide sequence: TGTGCCAGCAGCATTTCTACTAGTGTCGCGCAGTATTTT. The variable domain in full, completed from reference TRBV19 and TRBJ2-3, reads DGGITQSPKYLFRKEGQNVTLSCEQNLNHDAMYWYRQDPGQGLRLIYYSQIVNDFQKGDIAEGYSVSREKKESFPLTVTSAQKNPTAFYLCASSISTSVAQYFGPGTRLTVL.

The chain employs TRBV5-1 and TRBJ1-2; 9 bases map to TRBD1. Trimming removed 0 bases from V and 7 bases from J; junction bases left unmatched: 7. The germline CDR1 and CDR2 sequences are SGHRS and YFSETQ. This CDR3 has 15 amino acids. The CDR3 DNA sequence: TGCGCCAGCAGCTTGGGGACAGGGGTGTCCCTTGGCTACACCTTC. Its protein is CASSLGTGVSLGYTF.

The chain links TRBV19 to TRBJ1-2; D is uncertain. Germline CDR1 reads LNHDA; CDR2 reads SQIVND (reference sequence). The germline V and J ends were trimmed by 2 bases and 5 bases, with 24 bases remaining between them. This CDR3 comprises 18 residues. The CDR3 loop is CASSIWDKVRAGDYGYTF. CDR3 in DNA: TGTGCCAGTAGTATATGGGATAAAGTTCGGGCAGGAGATTATGGCTACACCTTC.

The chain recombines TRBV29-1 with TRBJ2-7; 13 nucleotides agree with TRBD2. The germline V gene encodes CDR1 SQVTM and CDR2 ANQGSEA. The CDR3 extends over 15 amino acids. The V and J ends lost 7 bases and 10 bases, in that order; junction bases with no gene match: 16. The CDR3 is CSARWGLAGSGDQYF. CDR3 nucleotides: TGCAGCGCCAGGTGGGGACTAGCGGGATCGGGCGATCAGTACTTC.

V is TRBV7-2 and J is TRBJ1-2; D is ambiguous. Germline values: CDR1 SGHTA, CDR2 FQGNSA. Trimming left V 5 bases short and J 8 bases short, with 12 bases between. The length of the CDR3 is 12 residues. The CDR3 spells CASSTLWSGYTF. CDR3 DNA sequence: TGTGCCAGCAGCACCCTATGGTCAGGCTACACCTTC.